What follows is one TCR beta chain and its context. The target antigen is unknown. A much larger clone is a single base away; this may be a read error. The sample originates from a study of blood T cells in healthy people across ages. The study, taken as a whole, reports: Across the age range, TCR beta diversity per million T cells fell in a roughly linear way. Whereas aged donors had fewer naive CD4+ cells, long-lived donors had more of them and higher diversity.

This CDR3 comprises 15 residues. Germline CDR1 SNHLY, CDR2 FYNNEI. V gave up 6 bases and J gave up 13 bases; unmatched junction bases: 17. A sample-barcoded 5' primer and a J-beta primer mix were used in a second PCR of roughly 7 to 12 cycles. TCRdb re-called the 5' RACE reads through MiXCR, storing one row per CDR3 protein. The sample yields roughly 1,700,000 distinct CDR3 sequences, roughly 30% seen once. The individuals who served as donors were healthy Caucasians living in Russia, aged roughly 6 to 95. Isolation recovered at least 6 million PBMCs from every sample. This sequence was found in a woman aged 25 to 39 in good health. The chain has TRBV2 and TRBJ2-1; 8 positions agree with TRBD1. Sequencing was performed on blood. Here the CDR3 DNA reads TGTGCCAGCAGGCGGACAGGGTTGATCGGCGAGACCCAGTTCTTC. Translated, it gives CASRRTGLIGETQFF.